This T cell receptor (beta chain) was observed in a study of spatial heterogeneity in lung cancer. Overall study findings and caveats: The study found that expanded intratumoral alpha and beta TCR counts tracked tumor mutation counts.

From germline, CDR1 is DFQATT and CDR2 SNEGSKA (reference sequence). The CDR3 consists of 14 residues. V was shortened by 0 bases and J by 0 bases, with 9 bases between the two germline ends. The sample holds many counts of this clonotype. Its antigen is unknown. TCRdb re-derived calls from the 5' RACE reads in MiXCR, one entry per CDR3 protein. Here the sample spans tens of thousands of distinct CDR3 sequences, 4% to 5.5% being singletons. Time point given: sample taken at primary tumor resection. The chain uses TRBV20-1 and TRBJ2-7; D ambiguous. This sequence was found in a male donor with early-stage non-small cell lung cancer. The starting material was lung tumor tissue, obtained at surgery. Here the CDR3 reads CSARDNAVSYEQYF. CDR3 nucleotides: TGCAGTGCTAGAGATAATGCCGTCTCCTACGAGCAGTACTTC.